These 7 T cell receptor beta chains originate from one sample sequenced in a study of CD8 T cells in Susac syndrome (dated by TCRdb to between 2018 and 2020). The library was built by means of the immunoSEQ multiplex PCR assay. RNA was extracted with the RNeasy kit and 0.5 to 1 ug was reverse transcribed using random hexamers. TCRdb redid the processing of the public reads, applying fastp at Q25 and MiXCR, and retained in-frame beta chains. Records with the same CDR3 protein are collapsed into one entry carrying the most frequent genes and DNA. For this sample the table gives roughly 200,000 distinct CDR3 sequences, of which around 95% were detected only once. The ten largest clones take up around 0.08% of the sample. The sequenced sample consisted of CD4+ T cells from PBMCs. All receptors come from a human donor with multiple sclerosis.

The genes are TRBV7-8 and TRBJ2-5; possibly TRBD2 for D (6 bases). The ends were cut back, 7 bases at V and 2 bases at J, with 17 bases in the middle. The CDR3 length is 15 residues. The germline gives CDR1 SGHVS, CDR2 FQNEAQ. The DNA for the CDR3 is TGTGCCAGCACCAACCCGGGGAGGTTACAAGAGACCCAGTACTTC. Translated: CASTNPGRLQETQYF.

The genes are TRBV29-1 and TRBJ2-1, with a weak D call TRBD1 (5 bases). Trimming left V 2 bases short and J 4 bases short, with 6 bases between. The CDR3 runs 12 residues. CDR1 and CDR2 (germline): SQVTM, ANQGSEA. The CDR3: CSVERQYNEQFF. The CDR3 nucleotides read TGCAGCGTTGAAAGACAGTACAATGAGCAGTTCTTC.

The chain employs TRBV11-2 and TRBJ2-1; TRBD2 is a possible D gene (5 bases). The germline gives CDR1 SGHAT, CDR2 FQNNGV. The CDR3 length is 16 residues. V gave up 1 base and J gave up 0 bases, with 10 bases separating them. CDR3 sequence (DNA): TGTGCCAGCAGCTTAGCCTGGCGGGTCTCCTACAATGAGCAGTTCTTC. It codes for CASSLAWRVSYNEQFF.

This rearrangement joins TRBV6-6 to TRBJ1-5, with a weak D call TRBD1 (6 bases). The CDR3 contains 16 residues. Trimming cost V 6 bases and J 2 bases, with 17 bases left between them. Germline values: CDR1 MNHNY, CDR2 SVGAGI (reference sequence). This CDR3 reads CASSPSSGAGNQPQHF. The CDR3 nucleotides are TGTGCCAGCAGCCCATCTTCGGGGGCTGGCAATCAGCCCCAGCATTTT.

This sequence joins TRBV24-1 and TRBJ2-3; weak D call: TRBD1 (5 bases). The germline V and J ends were trimmed by 4 bases and 6 bases, with 10 bases remaining between them. Germline assignment: CDR1 KGHDR and CDR2 SFDVKD. The CDR3 sequence is 13 residues long. CDR3 DNA: TGTGCCACCAGTGACAGACAGAGGGATACGCAGTATTTT. This sequence encodes CATSDRQRDTQYF.

The chain employs TRBV11-2 and TRBJ1-5, with D hard to call. The CDR3 has 12 amino acids. CDR1 and CDR2 from the germline V gene are SGHAT and FQNNGV. V was clipped by 5 bases and J by 9 bases, with 11 bases between them. The CDR3 DNA reads TGTGCCAGCAGCAGAAACCGATGGCCCCAGCATTTT. It is translated as CASSRNRWPQHF.

This clonotype was detected a few times. The genes are TRBV3-1 and TRBJ2-5; 7 nucleotides align to TRBD2. The trim removed 1 base at V and 4 bases at J, leaving 3 bases unmatched. Germline CDR1 and CDR2: LGHDT and YNNKEL (reference sequence). The CDR3 totals 14 residues. The CDR3 region is CASSQATGGETQYF. The DNA of the CDR3 is TGTGCCAGCAGCCAAGCGACGGGAGGAGAGACCCAGTACTTC.